The source of this T cell receptor (beta chain) is a study of blood T cell repertoires in COVID-19. In the study overall: T cells, B-cell-depleted T cells, or PBMCs supplied cDNA or gDNA.

The method was immunoSEQ multiplex PCR; TCRdb's version includes in-frame clones alone and lacks a portion of them. The sample holds 150,000 to 170,000 clones, roughly 80% seen once. Looked up from germline, CDR1 is GTSNPN and CDR2 is SVGIG (reference sequence). The CDR3 has 12 amino acids. The V and J ends lost 4 bases and 0 bases respectively, with 6 bases between them. There are a few counts of this clone. The sample taken for sequencing was peripheral blood. The J gene is TRBJ1-1, the V gene TRBV30, with D unresolved. This TCR was recovered from a woman aged 60 to 75 with acute or convalescent COVID-19. CDR3 residues: CAWTRMNTEAFF. The CDR3 DNA follows: TGTGCCTGGACCCGTATGAACACTGAAGCTTTCTTT.